Listed below are T cell receptor beta chains from one sample, sequenced in a study of coeliac disease. Generated by immunoSEQ multiplex PCR, the TCRdb table keeps only in-frame clones and is missing some. This table holds approximately 3,800 clones, around 70% found once. Input material: intraepithelial lymphocytes from the gut. Every receptor here comes from a woman aged 60-75 years with active celiac disease. Both conserved end residues are part of each CDR3. Fields, in order: CDR3 protein, V gene, J gene.

CAIRRGQGSNYGYTF	TRBV10-3	TRBJ1-2
CASSYSGEETQYF	TRBV5-4	TRBJ2-5
CASSLRPGFWYTEAFF	TRBV7-9	TRBJ1-1
CASSSRTSGGNNEQFF	TRBV11-2	TRBJ2-1
CASSDGGILEPQHF	TRBV2	TRBJ1-5
CASSTNRGMDTEAFF	TRBV9	TRBJ1-1
CASSVNLHTEAFF	TRBV9	TRBJ1-1
CAINPGTNEQYF	TRBV10-3	TRBJ2-7
CASSASGMKTINEQFF	TRBV2	TRBJ2-1
CASSQEDLDLGLSNEQFF	TRBV4-2	TRBJ2-1
CASSQSTSGGASYNTDTQYF	TRBV4-2	TRBJ2-3
CASSSQGVSEAFF	TRBV7-6	TRBJ1-1
CSATSGVLGSTDTQYF	TRBV29-1	TRBJ2-3
CASSFNRGTEAFF	TRBV7-2	TRBJ1-1
CASSETHNQPQHF	TRBV18	TRBJ1-5
CATSLPTSGRGDEQFF	TRBV10-2	TRBJ2-1
CASSQQGCGYTF	TRBV4-3	TRBJ1-2
CASSLGENEQFF	TRBV6-5	TRBJ2-1
CASSLAGRGATEYF	TRBV5-4	TRBJ2-7
CASSRTSGSEYNEQFF	TRBV19	TRBJ2-1
CASSRGGREGEQYF	TRBV5-4	TRBJ2-7
CASSPGGVGYEQYF	TRBV28	TRBJ2-7
CASNGQWAGELFF	TRBV5-1	TRBJ2-2
CASSVGLAALYEQYF	TRBV9	TRBJ2-7
CASSPGGLYGYTF	TRBV19	TRBJ1-2
CASTCLRNSGNTIYF	TRBV27	TRBJ1-3
CASSPEDGAGSYNEQFF	TRBV9	TRBJ2-1
CASSSGSATNEKLFF	TRBV9	TRBJ1-4
CANGHRGQPQHF	TRBV6-6	TRBJ1-5
CASSLGGGRLNEKLFF	TRBV5-4	TRBJ1-4
CASRLAGRTGELFF	TRBV19	TRBJ2-2
CASSQDRGAYEQYF	TRBV4-1	TRBJ2-7
CASRRWGLPGNTIYF	TRBV5-1	TRBJ1-3
CAWSVQGTRNTIYF	TRBV30	TRBJ1-3
CASSVAAGGVQETQYF	TRBV9	TRBJ2-5
CASSLDFSYEQYF	TRBV7-2	TRBJ2-7
CASARGSVNTGELFF	TRBV2	TRBJ2-2
CASSLEGAGGPRGEQFF	TRBV7-9	TRBJ2-1
CASSPKGQAGTNTIYF	TRBV7-2	TRBJ1-3
CASSVVGGLNTEAFF	TRBV9	TRBJ1-1
CASRREWGQGAGEQYF	TRBV4-1	TRBJ2-7
CASSPPGALTDTQYF	TRBV19	TRBJ2-3
CASSLTITTTENTEAFF	TRBV7-3	TRBJ1-1
CASSPRGGGNTIYF	TRBV4-1	TRBJ1-3
CATSRVRGLYLNTEAFF	TRBV15	TRBJ1-1
CASSIRGQGKETQYF	TRBV19	TRBJ2-5
CASSWGIAGVEQFF	TRBV27	TRBJ2-1
CASSPTAARGYGYTF	TRBV18	TRBJ1-2
CASSLLQGAEQYF	TRBV27	TRBJ2-7
CASEGNTEAFF	TRBV6-1	TRBJ1-1
CAWSPREGGEFQHF	TRBV30	TRBJ1-5
CASSRVSGLAGSYEQYF	TRBV5-4	TRBJ2-7